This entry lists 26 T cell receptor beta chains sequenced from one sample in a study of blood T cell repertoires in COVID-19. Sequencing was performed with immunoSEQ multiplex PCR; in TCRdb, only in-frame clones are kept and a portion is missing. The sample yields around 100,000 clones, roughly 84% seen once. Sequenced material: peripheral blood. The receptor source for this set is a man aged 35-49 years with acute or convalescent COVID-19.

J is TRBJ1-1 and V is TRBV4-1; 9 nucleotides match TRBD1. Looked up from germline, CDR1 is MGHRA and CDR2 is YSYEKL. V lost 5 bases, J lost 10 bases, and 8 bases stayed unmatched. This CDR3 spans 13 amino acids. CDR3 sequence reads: CASSKQGAEVAFF. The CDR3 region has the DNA TGCGCCAGCAGCAAACAGGGGGCCGAGGTAGCTTTCTTT.

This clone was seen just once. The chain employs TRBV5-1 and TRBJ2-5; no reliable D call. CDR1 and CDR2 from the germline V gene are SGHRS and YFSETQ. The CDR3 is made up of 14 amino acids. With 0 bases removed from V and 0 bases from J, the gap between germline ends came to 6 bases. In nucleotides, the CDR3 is TGCGCCAGCAGCTTGGGCAACAACCAAGAGACCCAGTACTTC. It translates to CASSLGNNQETQYF.

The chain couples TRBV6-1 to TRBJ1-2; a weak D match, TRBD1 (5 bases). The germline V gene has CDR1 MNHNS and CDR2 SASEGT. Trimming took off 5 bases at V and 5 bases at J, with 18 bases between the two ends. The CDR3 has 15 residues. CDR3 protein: CASSLLPPGGYGYTF. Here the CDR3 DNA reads TGTGCCAGCAGTTTACTCCCGCCGGGGGGTTATGGCTACACCTTC.

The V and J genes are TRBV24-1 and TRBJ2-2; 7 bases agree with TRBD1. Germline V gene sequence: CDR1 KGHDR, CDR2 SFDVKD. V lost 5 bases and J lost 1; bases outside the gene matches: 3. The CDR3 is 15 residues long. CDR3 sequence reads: CATSAYRGNTGELFF. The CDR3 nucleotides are TGTGCCACCAGTGCGTACAGGGGGAACACCGGGGAGCTGTTTTTT.

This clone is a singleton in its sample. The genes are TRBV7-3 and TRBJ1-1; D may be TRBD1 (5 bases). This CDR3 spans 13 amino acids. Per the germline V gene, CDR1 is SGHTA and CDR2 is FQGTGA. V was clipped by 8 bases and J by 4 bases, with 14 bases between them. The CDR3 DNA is TGTGCCAGCTCGGTACGGGGGGGCACTGAAGCTTTCTTT. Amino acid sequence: CASSVRGGTEAFF. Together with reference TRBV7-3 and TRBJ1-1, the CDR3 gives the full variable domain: GAGVSQTPSNKVTEKGKYVELRCDPISGHTALYWYRQSLGQGPEFLIYFQGTGAADDSGLPNDRFFAVRPEGSVSTLKIQRTERGDSAVYLCASSVRGGTEAFFGQGTRLTVV.

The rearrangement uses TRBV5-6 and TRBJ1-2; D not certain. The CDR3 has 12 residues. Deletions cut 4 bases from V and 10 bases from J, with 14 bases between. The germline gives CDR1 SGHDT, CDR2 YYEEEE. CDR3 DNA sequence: TGTGCCAGCAGCCAACGGATCCGGGACTACACCTTC. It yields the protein CASSQRIRDYTF.

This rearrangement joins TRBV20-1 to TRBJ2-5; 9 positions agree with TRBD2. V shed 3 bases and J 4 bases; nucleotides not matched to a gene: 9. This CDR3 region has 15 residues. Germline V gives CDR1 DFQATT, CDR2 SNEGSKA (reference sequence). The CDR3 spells CSASSGSGGTETQYF. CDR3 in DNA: TGCAGTGCTAGTAGCGGGAGCGGGGGGACAGAGACCCAGTACTTC.

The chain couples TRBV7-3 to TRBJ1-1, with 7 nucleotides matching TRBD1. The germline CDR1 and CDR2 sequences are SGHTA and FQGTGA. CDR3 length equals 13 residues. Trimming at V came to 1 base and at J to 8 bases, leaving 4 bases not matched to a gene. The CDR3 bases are TGTGCCAGCAGCTTAAACCAGGGGGGAGAAGCTTTCTTT. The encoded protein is CASSLNQGGEAFF.

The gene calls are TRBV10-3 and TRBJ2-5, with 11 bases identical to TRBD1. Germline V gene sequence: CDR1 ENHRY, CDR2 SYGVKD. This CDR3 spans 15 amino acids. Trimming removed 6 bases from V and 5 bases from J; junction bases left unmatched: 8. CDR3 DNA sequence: TGTGCCATCAGGCAAGGGACAGGGGGGTCGGAGACCCAGTACTTC. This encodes CAIRQGTGGSETQYF.

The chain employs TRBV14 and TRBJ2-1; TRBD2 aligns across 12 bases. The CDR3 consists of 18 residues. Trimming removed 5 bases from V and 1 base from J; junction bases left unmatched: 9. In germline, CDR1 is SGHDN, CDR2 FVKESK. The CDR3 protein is CASSKTSGGKISYNEQFF. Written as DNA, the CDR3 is TGTGCCAGCAGCAAGACTAGCGGGGGAAAAATTTCCTACAATGAGCAGTTCTTC. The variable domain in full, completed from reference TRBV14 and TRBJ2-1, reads EAGVTQFPSHSVIEKGQTVTLRCDPISGHDNLYWYRRVMGKEIKFLLHFVKESKQDESGMPNNRFLAERTGGTYSTLKVQPAELEDSGVYFCASSKTSGGKISYNEQFFGPGTRLTVL.

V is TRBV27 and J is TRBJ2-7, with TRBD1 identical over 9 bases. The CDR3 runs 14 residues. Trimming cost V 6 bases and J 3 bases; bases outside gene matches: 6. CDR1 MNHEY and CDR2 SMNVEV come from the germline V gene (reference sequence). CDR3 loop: CASSIQGAFYEQYF. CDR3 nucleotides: TGTGCCAGCAGCATACAGGGGGCCTTCTACGAGCAGTACTTC.

The CDR3 sequence is CASSRTSGGNEQFF. The CDR3 coding sequence is TGTGCCAGCAGCAGGACTAGCGGAGGCAATGAGCAGTTCTTC. The chain carries TRBV3-1 (or the pseudogene TRBV3-2) and TRBJ2-1, with 10 positions matching TRBD2. Germline V gives CDR1 LGHDT, CDR2 YNNKEL (reference sequence). CDR3 length: 14 amino acids. The V gene end was trimmed by 5 bases and the J gene end by 6 bases; junction bases not matched to a gene: 4.

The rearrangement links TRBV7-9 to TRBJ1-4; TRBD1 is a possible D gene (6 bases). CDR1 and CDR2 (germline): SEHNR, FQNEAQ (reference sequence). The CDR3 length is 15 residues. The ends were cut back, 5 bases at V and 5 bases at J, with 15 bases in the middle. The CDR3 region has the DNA TGTGCCAGCAGCGCACGGGGGGGCGTAAATGAAAAACTGTTTTTT. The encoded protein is CASSARGGVNEKLFF.

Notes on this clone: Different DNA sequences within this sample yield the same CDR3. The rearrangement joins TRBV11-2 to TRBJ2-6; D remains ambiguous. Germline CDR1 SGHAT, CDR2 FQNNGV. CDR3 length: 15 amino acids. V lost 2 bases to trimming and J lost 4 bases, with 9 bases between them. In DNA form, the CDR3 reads TGTGCCAGCAGCTTACAGGTTTCCGGGGCCAACGTCCTGACTTTC. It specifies CASSLQVSGANVLTF.

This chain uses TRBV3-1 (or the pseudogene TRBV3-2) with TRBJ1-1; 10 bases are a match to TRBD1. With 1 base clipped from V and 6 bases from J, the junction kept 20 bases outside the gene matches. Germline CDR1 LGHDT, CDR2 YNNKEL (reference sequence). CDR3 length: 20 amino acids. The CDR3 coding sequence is TGTGCCAGCAGCCAAGGGACAGGGGGTATTTTTGGGAAACATACCCCTGAAGCTTTCTTT. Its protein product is CASSQGTGGIFGKHTPEAFF.

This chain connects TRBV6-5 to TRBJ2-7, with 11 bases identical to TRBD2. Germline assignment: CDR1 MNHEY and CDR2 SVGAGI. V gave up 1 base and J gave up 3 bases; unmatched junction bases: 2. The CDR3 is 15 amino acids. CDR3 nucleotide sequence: TGTGCCAGCAGTTACTTCACTAGCGGGGGCTACGAGCAGTACTTC. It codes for CASSYFTSGGYEQYF.

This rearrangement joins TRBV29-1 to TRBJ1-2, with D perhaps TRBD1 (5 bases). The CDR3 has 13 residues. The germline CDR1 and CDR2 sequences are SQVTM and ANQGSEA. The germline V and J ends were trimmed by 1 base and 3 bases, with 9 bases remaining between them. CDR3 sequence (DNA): TGCAGCGTTGAAGGTCAGGGCTACTATGGCTACACCTTC. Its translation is CSVEGQGYYGYTF.

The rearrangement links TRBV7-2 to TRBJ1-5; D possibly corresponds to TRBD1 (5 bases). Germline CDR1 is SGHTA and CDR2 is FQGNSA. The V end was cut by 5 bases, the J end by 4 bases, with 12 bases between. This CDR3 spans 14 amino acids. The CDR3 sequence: CASSQAGINQPQHF. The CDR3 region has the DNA TGTGCCAGCAGCCAGGCAGGGATTAATCAGCCCCAGCATTTT. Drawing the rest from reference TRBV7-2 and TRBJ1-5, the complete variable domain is GAGVSQSPSNKVTEKGKDVELRCDPISGHTALYWYRQSLGQGLEFLIYFQGNSAPDKSGLPSDRFSAERTGGSVSTLTIQRTQQEDSAVYLCASSQAGINQPQHFGDGTRLSIL.

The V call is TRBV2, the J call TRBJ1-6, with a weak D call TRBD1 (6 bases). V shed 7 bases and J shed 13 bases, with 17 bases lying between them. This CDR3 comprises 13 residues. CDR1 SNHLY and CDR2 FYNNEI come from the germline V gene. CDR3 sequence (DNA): TGTGCCAGCACCCGGGACATGTCGGATCCCCTCCACTTT. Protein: CASTRDMSDPLHF.

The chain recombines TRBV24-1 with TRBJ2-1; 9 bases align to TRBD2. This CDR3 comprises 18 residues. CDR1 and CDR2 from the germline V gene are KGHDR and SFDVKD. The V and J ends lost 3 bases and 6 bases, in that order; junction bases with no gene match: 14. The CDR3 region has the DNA TGTGCCACCAGTGATCCCGGTCTTGGCGGGGGGGATTCCAATGAGCAGTTCTTC. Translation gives CATSDPGLGGGDSNEQFF.

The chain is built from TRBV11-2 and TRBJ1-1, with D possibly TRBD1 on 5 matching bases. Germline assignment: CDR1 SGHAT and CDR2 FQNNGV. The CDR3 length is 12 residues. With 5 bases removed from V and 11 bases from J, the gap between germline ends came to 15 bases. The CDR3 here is CASSLAGGNAFF. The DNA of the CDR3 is TGTGCCAGCAGCCTGGCCGGGGGTAATGCTTTCTTT.

DNA for the CDR3: TGTGCCAGCAGTGATCCAGGGACAGGGTCCTATGGCTACACCTTC. This gives the protein CASSDPGTGSYGYTF. This chain joins TRBV25-1 and TRBJ1-2, with 9 bases identical to TRBD1. CDR1 is MGHDK, CDR2 SYGVNS, per germline. Trimming cost V 3 bases and J 4 bases; bases outside gene matches: 6. CDR3 length: 15 amino acids.

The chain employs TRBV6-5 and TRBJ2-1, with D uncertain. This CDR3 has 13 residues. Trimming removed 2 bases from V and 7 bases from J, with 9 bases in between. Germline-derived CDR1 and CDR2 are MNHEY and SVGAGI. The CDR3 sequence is CASSYGVGNEQFF. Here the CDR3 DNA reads TGTGCCAGCAGTTACGGAGTTGGTAATGAGCAGTTCTTC.

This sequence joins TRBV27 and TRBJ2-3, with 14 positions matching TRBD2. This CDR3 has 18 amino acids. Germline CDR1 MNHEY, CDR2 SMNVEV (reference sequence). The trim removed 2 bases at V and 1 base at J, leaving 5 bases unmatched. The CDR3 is CASSLKGLAGVGTDTQYF. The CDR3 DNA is TGTGCCAGCAGTTTAAAGGGACTAGCGGGGGTGGGCACAGATACGCAGTATTTT.

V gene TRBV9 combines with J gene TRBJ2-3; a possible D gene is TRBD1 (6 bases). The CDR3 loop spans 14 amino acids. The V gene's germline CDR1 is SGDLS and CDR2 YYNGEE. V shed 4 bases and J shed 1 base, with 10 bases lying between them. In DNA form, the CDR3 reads TGTGCCAGCAGCCCTAGACAGGGCACAGATACGCAGTATTTT. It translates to CASSPRQGTDTQYF. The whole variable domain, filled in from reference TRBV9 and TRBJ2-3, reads DSGVTQTPKHLITATGQRVTLRCSPRSGDLSVYWYQQSLDQGLQFLIQYYNGEERAKGNILERFSAQQFPDLHSELNLSSLELGDSALYFCASSPRQGTDTQYFGPGTRLTVL.

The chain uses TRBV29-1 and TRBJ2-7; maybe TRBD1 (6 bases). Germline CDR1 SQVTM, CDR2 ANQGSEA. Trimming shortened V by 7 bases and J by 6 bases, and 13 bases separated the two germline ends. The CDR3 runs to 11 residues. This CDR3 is CSAPEGGEQYF. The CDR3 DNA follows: TGCAGCGCCCCTGAAGGGGGCGAGCAGTACTTC.